The 30 T cell receptor beta chains below were found in one sample sequenced in a study of patients and donors after allogeneic stem cell transplantation. TCRdb reprocessed the RT-PCR reads via MiXCR and lists one record per CDR3 protein. This table has 400,000 to 450,000 distinct CDR3 sequences, roughly 17% appearing once. The sequencing input was blood, either unsorted or a sorted T cell fraction (not recorded which). The source is a human donor who was either an allogeneic HSCT recipient or a stem cell or donor lymphocyte infusion donor (not recorded which). It is not recorded whose cells these are; they may come from a transplant donor.

This clonotype was found a few times. The chain joins TRBV7-9 to TRBJ2-7; 9 bases map to TRBD2. Trimming took 4 bases from V and 1 from J; bases not matched to a gene: 8. Germline assignment: CDR1 SEHNR and CDR2 FQNEAQ (reference sequence). The CDR3 length is 16 residues. CDR3 protein: CASSSPPRGGSYEQYF. As DNA, the CDR3 is TGTGCCAGCAGCTCACCCCCGCGGGGGGGTTCCTACGAGCAGTACTTC. Using reference TRBV7-9 and TRBJ2-7 for the parts outside the CDR3, the full variable domain is DTGVSQNPRHKITKRGQNVTFRCDPISEHNRLYWYRQTLGQGPEFLTYFQNEAQLEKSRLLSDRFSAERPKGSFSTLEIQRTEQGDSAMYLCASSSPPRGGSYEQYFGPGTRLTVT.

V is TRBV4-3 and J is TRBJ1-5; the D gene is possibly TRBD1 (5 bases). The germline CDR1 and CDR2 sequences are LGHNA and YSLEER. The CDR3 has 14 residues. V was pared by 1 base and J by 7 bases, with 11 bases between. CDR3 sequence: CASSQAEWGQPQHF. DNA of the CDR3: TGCGCCAGCAGCCAAGCGGAATGGGGGCAGCCCCAGCATTTT.

The V call is TRBV2, the J call TRBJ1-2; D is unclear. Germline V CDR1 and CDR2: SNHLY, FYNNEI. Between the trimmed V and J ends, which lost 11 bases and 6 bases, there was a span of 19 bases. The CDR3 consists of 13 residues. Here the CDR3 DNA reads TGTGCCTCAAGATTTCAAGGGAGGGATGGCTACACCTTC. It encodes CASRFQGRDGYTF.

The CDR3 loop reads CASSHRTSSYNEQFF. As DNA, the CDR3 is TGTGCCAGCAGTCACCGGACTAGCAGTTACAATGAGCAGTTCTTC. The rearrangement links TRBV6-1 to TRBJ2-1; 8 bases fit TRBD2. This CDR3 is 15 amino acids long. Germline V gene sequence: CDR1 MNHNS, CDR2 SASEGT. Trimming at V came to 5 bases and at J to 4 bases, leaving 7 bases not matched to a gene.

This clonotype occurred a few times. The V and J genes are TRBV12-3 or TRBV12-4 and TRBJ1-6, with D tentatively TRBD1 (6 bases). The CDR3 consists of 13 residues. V was pared by 5 bases and J by 10 bases, with 12 bases between. CDR3 loop: CASSPTGFSPLHF. CDR3 in DNA: TGTGCCAGCAGTCCCACAGGGTTCTCACCCCTCCACTTT.

This clonotype was seen more than once but under ten times. The chain combines TRBV12-3 or TRBV12-4 with TRBJ1-5; the D is unclear. The CDR3 consists of 14 residues. Trimming removed 3 bases from V and 6 bases from J, with 12 bases in between. CDR3 DNA: TGTGCCAGCAGTTTCGACAAATACGGTCAGCCCCAGCATTTT. Translating gives CASSFDKYGQPQHF.

The rearrangement links TRBV4-1 to TRBJ2-7; TRBD2 might be the D (6 bases). This CDR3 comprises 13 residues. V shed 5 bases and J shed 3 bases, with 11 bases lying between them. Germline V lookup: CDR1 MGHRA, CDR2 YSYEKL. The CDR3 reads CASSTRLDYEQYF. The DNA for the CDR3 is TGCGCCAGCAGCACTCGACTAGACTACGAGCAGTACTTC.

V gene TRBV10-3 combines with J gene TRBJ2-1; D could derive from TRBD1 or TRBD2 (5 bases each). CDR1 is ENHRY and CDR2 is SYGVKD in the germline V gene. Trimming shortened V by 6 bases and J by 4 bases, and 10 bases separated the two germline ends. The CDR3 totals 13 residues. The chain's CDR3 is CAISGTSYNEQFF. In DNA form, the CDR3 reads TGTGCCATCAGCGGGACCTCGTACAATGAGCAGTTCTTC.

The genes are TRBV10-3 and TRBJ2-2; D assignment may be TRBD1 or TRBD2 (5 bases each). V was pared by 4 bases and J by 3 bases, with 15 bases between. The CDR3 totals 16 residues. Germline-derived CDR1 and CDR2 are ENHRY and SYGVKD. The CDR3 spells CAISGGVMGHTGELFF. CDR3 nucleotides: TGTGCCATCAGTGGGGGTGTGATGGGACACACCGGGGAGCTGTTTTTT.

The chain links TRBV27 to TRBJ2-1, with 7 bases aligning to TRBD2. V gave up 8 bases and J gave up 7 bases; unmatched junction bases: 8. Germline V gene sequence: CDR1 MNHEY, CDR2 SMNVEV (reference sequence). This CDR3 has 13 residues. The CDR3 DNA sequence: TGTGCCAGCGGAAGGAGAGCGGGAAATGAGCAGTTCTTC. Protein sequence: CASGRRAGNEQFF.

In its sample, this clonotype was seen a few times. V and J are TRBV27 and TRBJ1-1, with D tentatively TRBD1 (5 bases). In germline, CDR1 is MNHEY, CDR2 SMNVEV (reference sequence). Deletions cut 8 bases from V and 7 bases from J, with 14 bases between. The CDR3 length is 12 residues. The DNA of the CDR3 is TGTGCCAGCGGCGTGACAGACTATGAAGCTTTCTTT. The encoded protein is CASGVTDYEAFF.

This clonotype has at least ten counts. This CDR3 is CASSLDGRGTEAFF. The CDR3 coding sequence is TGCGCCAGCAGCTTGGATGGCAGAGGCACTGAAGCTTTCTTT. V gene TRBV5-1 combines with J gene TRBJ1-1; no reliable D call. The CDR3 loop spans 14 amino acids. Germline values: CDR1 SGHRS, CDR2 YFSETQ. V lost 0 bases and J lost 4, with 10 bases in between.

The table lists this clonotype with a count of one. The CDR3 region is CASSLGTDVVDEQFF. The CDR3 coding sequence is TGCGCCAGCAGCTTGGGGACGGACGTCGTGGATGAGCAGTTCTTC. The chain joins TRBV5-1 to TRBJ2-1; no clear D. The germline CDR1 and CDR2 sequences are SGHRS and YFSETQ. CDR3 length: 15 residues. Deletions cut 0 bases from V and 8 bases from J, with 15 bases between.

DNA of the CDR3: TGTGCCAGCAGTTACCGGGGGGCGCAGGGTCAGCCCCAGCATTTT. Its protein is CASSYRGAQGQPQHF. The chain uses TRBV6-2 or TRBV6-3 and TRBJ1-5, with D possibly matching TRBD1 (6 bases). Germline-derived CDR1 and CDR2 are MNHEY and SVGEGT. CDR3 length: 15 amino acids. Deletions cut 2 bases from V and 6 bases from J, with 14 bases between.

The chain carries TRBV7-3 and TRBJ1-5; 7 nucleotides align to TRBD1. Germline lookup yields CDR1 SGHTA and CDR2 FQGTGA. The J segment lost 9 bases and the V segment lost 4 bases, leaving 9 bases of the junction unmatched. This CDR3 has 14 residues. As DNA, the CDR3 is TGTGCCAGCAGCTCAACAGGGGCCCTCGGGCCCCAGCATTTT. As protein: CASSSTGALGPQHF. Looking up the rest from reference TRBV7-3 and TRBJ1-5 gives the full variable domain: GAGVSQTPSNKVTEKGKYVELRCDPISGHTALYWYRQSLGQGPEFLIYFQGTGAADDSGLPNDRFFAVRPEGSVSTLKIQRTERGDSAVYLCASSSTGALGPQHFGDGTRLSIL.

This chain connects TRBV5-5 to TRBJ2-7; TRBD2 matches at 7 bases. CDR1 and CDR2 (germline): SGHKS, YYEKEE (reference sequence). The CDR3 has 16 amino acids. Trimming removed 4 bases from V and 2 bases from J; junction bases left unmatched: 12. CDR3 residues: CASSRRAEAGAYEQYF. In DNA form, the CDR3 reads TGTGCCAGCAGCCGCCGGGCCGAGGCGGGAGCCTACGAGCAGTACTTC.

This clonotype occurred a few times. The J gene is TRBJ2-7, the V gene TRBV6-2 or TRBV6-3, with 9 bases lining up with TRBD1. This CDR3 has 16 residues. The V gene's germline CDR1 is MNHEY and CDR2 SVGEGT. V dropped 5 bases and J dropped 2; count of bases not matched to a gene: 10. CDR3 DNA: TGTGCCAGCAGTCCCCCCTGGGACAGGGAACCCTACGAGCAGTACTTC. Its translation is CASSPPWDREPYEQYF.

The V gene is TRBV4-1, the J gene TRBJ2-3; no firm D call. The CDR3 spans 16 residues. The germline V gene has CDR1 MGHRA and CDR2 YSYEKL. V lost 1 base to trimming and J lost 0 bases, with 11 bases between them. DNA for the CDR3: TGCGCCAGCAGCCAAGGATCTCGGCCTAGCACAGATACGCAGTATTTT. Translated: CASSQGSRPSTDTQYF.

As DNA, the CDR3 is TGCGCCAGCAGCTTGGAATCGGCAGGGAGCGAAAAACTGTTTTTT. This codes for CASSLESAGSEKLFF. This chain joins TRBV5-1 and TRBJ1-4, with D maybe TRBD1 (5 bases). With 0 bases removed from V and 8 bases from J, the gap between germline ends came to 14 bases. The CDR3 spans 15 residues. Germline CDR1 is SGHRS and CDR2 is YFSETQ.

This clonotype was seen a handful of times. In DNA form, the CDR3 reads TGCGCCAGCAGCCAAGACATCCCGGGACTAGTATATGAGCAGTTCTTC. It specifies CASSQDIPGLVYEQFF. This chain joins TRBV4-3 and TRBJ2-1; 8 nucleotides align to TRBD2. The ends lost 0 bases at V and 8 bases at J; junction bases unmatched: 9. Per germline, CDR1 LGHNA and CDR2 YSLEER. This CDR3 is built from 16 residues.

V usage is TRBV5-1 and J usage is TRBJ1-1; 10 nucleotides agree with TRBD1. The length of the CDR3 is 16 residues. Germline lookup yields CDR1 SGHRS and CDR2 YFSETQ. Unmatched junction bases numbered 8, after V lost 2 bases and J lost 4 bases. CDR3 in DNA: TGCGCCAGCAGCTTCGGGGGGGGACAGGGGAGCACTGAAGCTTTCTTT. Its protein is CASSFGGGQGSTEAFF.

The V call is TRBV30, the J call TRBJ2-3; no reliable D call. Trimming took off 2 bases at V and 4 bases at J, with 16 bases between the two ends. Germline V gene lookup returns CDR1 GTSNPN and CDR2 SVGIG (reference sequence). The length of the CDR3 is 15 residues. This CDR3 is CAWSYEFRFADTQYF. The CDR3 DNA reads as TGTGCCTGGAGTTACGAGTTCCGCTTTGCAGATACGCAGTATTTT.

For this clonotype: This clone may be a read error of a much larger clone one base away. V is TRBV20-1 and J is TRBJ2-1, with a weak D call TRBD2 (6 bases). This CDR3 region has 15 residues. Germline-derived CDR1 and CDR2 are DFQATT and SNEGSKA (reference sequence). The chain's CDR3 is CSSRGIAALLNEQFF. In DNA, the CDR3 is TGCAGTTCTAGAGGTATAGCGGCCCTTCTAAATGAGCAGTTCTTC.

This clonotype occurred a few times. The chain joins TRBV7-9 to TRBJ2-5, with no clear D. Deletions cut 3 bases from V and 4 bases from J, with 12 bases between. This CDR3 spans 14 amino acids. The germline CDR1 and CDR2 sequences are SEHNR and FQNEAQ (reference sequence). The CDR3 loop is CASSLRTPAETQYF. CDR3 nucleotides: TGTGCCAGCAGCTTGAGGACGCCGGCAGAGACCCAGTACTTC.

This clonotype has a count of ten or more. The J gene is TRBJ1-2, the V gene TRBV12-3 or TRBV12-4, with unresolved D. This CDR3 is 14 amino acids long. Trimming removed 3 bases from V and 6 bases from J, with 14 bases in between. As DNA, the CDR3 is TGTGCCAGCAGTTTTAGGCCAGCCCTCAATGGCTACACCTTC. Protein sequence: CASSFRPALNGYTF.

The chain links TRBV28 to TRBJ1-5, with 8 positions matching TRBD1. The CDR3 is 14 amino acids. Germline loops: CDR1 MDHEN, CDR2 SYDVKM. V lost 7 bases and J lost 2; bases outside the gene matches: 4. CDR3 sequence: CASTGGFGNQPQHF. The CDR3, as DNA: TGTGCCAGCACAGGGGGCTTTGGCAATCAGCCCCAGCATTTT.

The chain couples TRBV2 to TRBJ1-1, with D unresolved. V dropped 6 bases and J dropped 9 bases, with 11 bases sitting between them. The germline gives CDR1 SNHLY, CDR2 FYNNEI. CDR3 length: 11 residues. The CDR3 DNA reads as TGTGCCAGCAGCATTAGCCTTCAAGCTTTCTTT. This codes for CASSISLQAFF.

J is TRBJ2-7 and V is TRBV18; D is undetermined. CDR1 and CDR2 from the germline V gene are KGHSH and LQKENI. V lost 2 bases, J lost 2 bases, and 13 bases lay in between. The CDR3 runs to 15 residues. The CDR3, as DNA: TGTGCCAGCTCACCAGGTAGCTCAGTAACCTACGAGCAGTACTTC. It yields the protein CASSPGSSVTYEQYF.

This clonotype occurred once. The V and J genes are TRBV4-3 and TRBJ2-2; unclear D gene. V was clipped by 3 bases and J by 4 bases, with 9 bases between them. The CDR3 covers 14 residues. Per the germline V gene, CDR1 is LGHNA and CDR2 is YSLEER. This chain's CDR3 is CASSQISSTGELFF. DNA for the CDR3: TGCGCCAGCAGCCAGATATCGTCCACCGGGGAGCTGTTTTTT.

The J gene is TRBJ2-6, the V gene TRBV11-1; D gene ambiguous. Per the germline V gene, CDR1 is SGHAT and CDR2 is FQDESV (reference sequence). V shed 5 bases and J shed 0 bases, with 11 bases lying between them. CDR3 size: 16 residues. The CDR3 region has the DNA TGTGCCAGCAGCCCCGGACGCCGCTCTGGGGCCAACGTCCTGACTTTC. This translates into CASSPGRRSGANVLTF.